The 30 T cell receptor beta chains listed next were all sequenced from one sample in a study of cytomegalovirus exposure and HLA in healthy donors. The PCR contained 60 Vbeta and 13 Jbeta primers. Repertoires were generated with immunoSEQ multiplex PCR, while TCRdb's copy carries only in-frame clones and drops some. This repertoire shows around 100,000 clones, roughly 69% found once; its top ten account for about 2.2%. The specimen sequenced was PBMCs. The receptors come from a woman in her twenties or thirties in good health and CMV-seronegative.

The chain joins TRBV10-2 to TRBJ2-7; TRBD2 agrees at 7 bases. The CDR3 totals 17 residues. Germline V gene data show CDR1 as WSHSY and CDR2 as SAAADI. V shed 3 bases and J 1 base; nucleotides not matched to a gene: 12. The CDR3 DNA is TGCGCCAGCAGTGACCCCACCGGTTTGCGGGGGTCCTACGAGCAGTACTTC. It specifies CASSDPTGLRGSYEQYF.

V usage is TRBV13 and J usage is TRBJ2-7, with 9 nucleotides matching TRBD1. Germline CDR1 is PRHDT and CDR2 is FYEKMQ (reference sequence). CDR3 size: 16 residues. J gave up 2 bases and V 4 bases, and 9 bases lay outside the gene matches. The CDR3 protein is CASSSVGQGKAYEQYF. CDR3 nucleotides: TGTGCCAGCAGCTCCGTCGGACAGGGGAAGGCCTACGAGCAGTACTTC.

The chain employs TRBV28 and TRBJ2-5; TRBD2 matches 8 bases. The J call may be in error: the DNA end matches TRBJ2-7 better. This CDR3 is 18 amino acids long. CDR1 is MDHEN, CDR2 SYDVKM, per germline. The CDR3 region is CASSFVAGSLEGSYEQYF. DNA for the CDR3: TGTGCCAGCAGTTTTGTAGCGGGGAGTCTGGAGGGTTCCTACGAGCAGTACTTC.

This clone came up a few times. The V gene is TRBV14, the J gene TRBJ1-2; D is unresolved. Between the trimmed V and J ends, which lost 1 base and 7 bases, there was a span of 10 bases. The CDR3 contains 13 residues. The germline V gene has CDR1 SGHDN and CDR2 FVKESK. CDR3 in amino acids: CASSQVGGFGYTF. In nucleotides, the CDR3 is TGTGCCAGCAGCCAAGTGGGAGGGTTTGGCTACACCTTC.

V usage is TRBV19 and J usage is TRBJ1-5; weak D call: TRBD1 (5 bases). There are 16 residues in the CDR3. CDR1 and CDR2 (germline): LNHDA, SQIVND (reference sequence). The germline V and J ends were trimmed by 9 bases and 7 bases, with 25 bases remaining between them. The CDR3 loop reads CASTPRSTGGNQPQHF. The CDR3 DNA reads TGTGCCAGCACGCCGAGAAGTACCGGGGGAAACCAGCCCCAGCATTTT.

V usage is TRBV2 and J usage is TRBJ1-2; no reliable D call. CDR1 SNHLY and CDR2 FYNNEI come from the germline V gene. The CDR3 covers 14 residues. The V gene lost 4 bases and the J gene lost 7 bases, with 16 bases spanning the gap. CDR3 in amino acids: CASSVSHFSGGYTF. CDR3 DNA sequence: TGTGCCAGCAGTGTGTCCCACTTTTCGGGTGGCTACACCTTC.

The chain joins TRBV5-6 to TRBJ2-7; 8 bases align to TRBD1. The J call may be mistaken, given a closer DNA end match to TRBJ2-1. This CDR3 is built from 14 residues. Germline assignment: CDR1 SGHDT and CDR2 YYEEEE. The CDR3 coding sequence is TGTGCCAGCAGCTTGGTGGGACAGGTATGGGAGCAGTTCTTC. This codes for CASSLVGQVWEQFF.

The DNA of the CDR3 is TGTGCCAGCAGGGTTGACAGGGAACTGTTTTTT. It specifies CASRVDRELFF. The chain combines TRBV28 with TRBJ1-4; 7 nucleotides line up with TRBD1. With 6 bases clipped from V and 12 bases from J, the junction kept 4 bases outside the gene matches. This CDR3 is built from 11 residues. The germline CDR1 and CDR2 sequences are MDHEN and SYDVKM.

This clone was seen a handful of times. CDR3 sequence (DNA): TGTGCCAGCAGGGTTGAAGGGACTAGCGGGAGATGGGACAATGAGCAGTTCTTC. Protein sequence: CASRVEGTSGRWDNEQFF. The chain recombines TRBV27 with TRBJ2-1; 14 bases match TRBD2. J gave up 5 bases and V 6 bases, and 12 bases lay outside the gene matches. The CDR3 length is 18 residues. The germline V gene has CDR1 MNHEY and CDR2 SMNVEV (reference sequence).

The genes are TRBV7-9 and TRBJ2-7, with TRBD1 matching 9 bases. The CDR3 has 15 residues. Germline V lookup: CDR1 SEHNR, CDR2 FQNEAQ (reference sequence). V trimming: 4 bases; J trimming: 5 bases; junction bases outside the gene matches: 9. CDR3 loop: CASSSATGGLNEQYF. Here the CDR3 DNA reads TGTGCCAGCAGCTCGGCGACAGGGGGTCTTAACGAGCAGTACTTC.

This clone was counted once. The genes are TRBV2 and TRBJ1-2; a weak D match, TRBD1 (6 bases). The CDR3 runs to 13 residues. The V end lost 1 base, the J end lost 3 bases, and 6 bases lay between the germline ends. Germline lookup yields CDR1 SNHLY and CDR2 FYNNEI. The CDR3 is CASSEEGDYGYTF. The CDR3 bases are TGTGCCAGCAGTGAAGAGGGGGACTATGGCTACACCTTC.

The chain combines TRBV28 with TRBJ2-2; 13 bases line up with TRBD2. The germline V gene encodes CDR1 MDHEN and CDR2 SYDVKM. V lost 5 bases, J lost 6 bases, and 9 bases stayed unmatched. This CDR3 is built from 17 residues. The CDR3 region has the DNA TGTGCCAGCAGTCCAGGACTAGCGGGAGCAAGGTCCGGGGAGCTGTTTTTT. It is translated as CASSPGLAGARSGELFF.

V gene TRBV9 combines with J gene TRBJ2-5; D possibly corresponds to TRBD2 (5 bases). CDR1 is SGDLS and CDR2 is YYNGEE in the germline V gene. V lost 0 bases and J 5 bases, leaving 14 bases between the germline ends. The CDR3 has 15 residues. CDR3 in amino acids: CASSVELSVGETQYF. CDR3 sequence (DNA): TGTGCCAGCAGCGTAGAACTTAGCGTCGGGGAGACCCAGTACTTC.

The chain couples TRBV5-4 to TRBJ1-6; 7 positions match TRBD1. V shed 4 bases, J shed 7 bases, and the junction held 11 bases outside the gene matches. The germline CDR1 and CDR2 sequences are SGHNT and YYREEE (reference sequence). The CDR3 has 16 amino acids. The CDR3 loop reads CASSPDRSVGNSPLHF. As DNA, the CDR3 is TGTGCCAGCAGCCCGGACAGGTCTGTAGGCAATTCACCCCTCCACTTT.

The chain has TRBV6-1 and TRBJ1-5; D unclear. Germline CDR1 is MNHNS and CDR2 is SASEGT. With 2 bases removed from V and 0 bases from J, the gap between germline ends came to 2 bases. The CDR3 covers 13 residues. CDR3 amino acids: CASSEHSNQPQHF. The CDR3 coding sequence is TGTGCCAGCAGTGAACATAGCAATCAGCCCCAGCATTTT.

The table lists this clone with a few counts. The chain combines TRBV2 with TRBJ2-3; a weak D match, TRBD1 (6 bases). CDR3 length: 14 residues. Per the germline V gene, CDR1 is SNHLY and CDR2 is FYNNEI. V shed 4 bases and J shed 2 bases, with 10 bases lying between them. The CDR3 protein is CASSVQGITDTQYF. The CDR3 nucleotides are TGTGCCAGCAGTGTACAGGGAATCACAGATACGCAGTATTTT.

The V call is TRBV9, the J call TRBJ2-7; 11 bases are shared with TRBD2. V shed 3 bases, J shed 5 bases, and the junction held 7 bases outside the gene matches. Germline loops: CDR1 SGDLS, CDR2 YYNGEE. CDR3 size: 15 residues. Here the CDR3 DNA reads TGTGCCAGCAGCGCAAAACTAGCGGGAGTAAACGAGCAGTACTTC. Protein sequence: CASSAKLAGVNEQYF.

The rearrangement joins TRBV7-8 to TRBJ2-2, with 7 bases aligning to TRBD2. V lost 1 base, J lost 7 bases, and 6 bases stayed unmatched. The germline gives CDR1 SGHVS, CDR2 FQNEAQ. The CDR3 consists of 15 residues. The CDR3 region is CASSLVAGVIGELFF. CDR3 nucleotides: TGTGCCAGCAGCTTAGTTGCGGGAGTGATCGGGGAGCTGTTTTTT. The full variable domain, completed using reference TRBV7-8 and TRBJ2-2, is GAGVSQSPRYKVAKRGQDVALRCDPISGHVSLFWYQQALGQGPEFLTYFQNEAQLDKSGLPSDRFFAERPEGSVSTLKIQRTQQEDSAVYLCASSLVAGVIGELFFGEGSRLTVL.

The rearrangement links TRBV2 to TRBJ1-5, with D perhaps matching TRBD1 (6 bases). The CDR3 is made up of 15 amino acids. V gave up 1 base and J gave up 2 bases, with 9 bases separating them. Per the germline V gene, CDR1 is SNHLY and CDR2 is FYNNEI. The CDR3 region is CASSEDRAGNQPQHF. The CDR3 coding sequence is TGTGCCAGCAGTGAAGACAGGGCTGGCAATCAGCCCCAGCATTTT.

This clone was detected a few times. The rearrangement uses TRBV15 and TRBJ1-1; a possible D gene is TRBD1 (5 bases). The CDR3 loop spans 15 amino acids. V dropped 4 bases and J dropped 1 base, with 13 bases sitting between them. Germline CDR1 reads LNHNV; CDR2 reads YYDKDF (reference sequence). CDR3 in DNA: TGTGCCACCAGCACCGGTCGGGGGTCGAACACTGAAGCTTTCTTT. Amino acids: CATSTGRGSNTEAFF. Full variable domain (missing parts from reference TRBV15 and TRBJ1-1): DAMVIQNPRYQVTQFGKPVTLSCSQTLNHNVMYWYQQKSSQAPKLLFHYYDKDFNNEADTPDNFQSRRPNTSFCFLDIRSPGLGDTAMYLCATSTGRGSNTEAFFGQGTRLTVV.

The chain employs TRBV29-1 and TRBJ2-5, with a possible D match to TRBD2 (5 bases). In germline, CDR1 is SQVTM, CDR2 ANQGSEA. Trimming pared 6 bases from V and 5 bases from J, leaving 13 bases between. The CDR3 runs 12 residues. The CDR3 DNA is TGCAGCGTGGTCAGAGCGGAGGAGACCCAGTACTTC. It is translated as CSVVRAEETQYF.

This clone was counted only a few times. This chain joins TRBV28 and TRBJ2-7; D is possibly TRBD2 (5 bases). V lost 3 bases and J lost 0, with 15 bases in between. CDR1 MDHEN and CDR2 SYDVKM come from the germline V gene. The CDR3 spans 16 residues. DNA of the CDR3: TGTGCCAGCAGTTTCTCGTCTCGTGGGAGCTCCTACGAGCAGTACTTC. Translating gives CASSFSSRGSSYEQYF.

The J gene is TRBJ2-1, the V gene TRBV28, with D possibly TRBD2 on 5 matching bases. V lost 7 bases and J 6 bases, leaving 19 bases between the germline ends. The CDR3 extends over 15 amino acids. In germline, CDR1 is MDHEN, CDR2 SYDVKM. CDR3 sequence: CASTPPDYLINEQFF. In nucleotides, the CDR3 is TGTGCCAGCACCCCCCCCGACTACCTAATCAATGAGCAGTTCTTC.

The genes are TRBV19 and TRBJ1-1; TRBD1 aligns across 9 bases. Germline lookup yields CDR1 LNHDA and CDR2 SQIVND (reference sequence). The CDR3 has 16 residues. Trimming at V came to 6 bases and at J to 0 bases, leaving 8 bases not matched to a gene. CDR3 protein: CASSPRDRALNTEAFF. The CDR3 coding sequence is TGTGCCAGTAGCCCGAGGGACAGGGCCTTGAACACTGAAGCTTTCTTT.

The genes are TRBV5-1 and TRBJ1-3; 7 positions match TRBD1. Germline V gene lookup returns CDR1 SGHRS and CDR2 YFSETQ. V dropped 4 bases and J dropped 1; count of bases not matched to a gene: 5. The CDR3 loop spans 15 amino acids. CDR3 residues: CASSEQGSSGNTIYF. The CDR3 coding sequence is TGCGCCAGCAGCGAACAGGGGTCGTCTGGAAACACCATATATTTT.

This clone was counted only a few times. The CDR3 sequence is CASSLTGGIFGANVLTF. In DNA form, the CDR3 reads TGTGCCAGCAGCTTGACAGGGGGCATCTTTGGGGCCAACGTCCTGACTTTC. The chain has TRBV7-8 and TRBJ2-6; 10 bases agree with TRBD1. This CDR3 region has 17 residues. J was trimmed by 3 bases and V by 3 bases; bases with no gene match: 5. Germline V gives CDR1 SGHVS, CDR2 FQNEAQ.

The J gene is TRBJ1-4, the V gene TRBV5-6, with TRBD1 matching over 7 bases. V was pared by 4 bases and J by 2 bases, with 5 bases of the junction left unmatched. The CDR3 has 15 residues. Germline lookup yields CDR1 SGHDT and CDR2 YYEEEE. CDR3 sequence (DNA): TGTGCCAGCAGCCCCCAGACAGGGACTAATGAAAAACTGTTTTTT. Its protein product is CASSPQTGTNEKLFF. The full variable domain, completed using reference TRBV5-6 and TRBJ1-4, is DAGVTQSPTHLIKTRGQQVTLRCSPKSGHDTVSWYQQALGQGPQFIFQYYEEEERQRGNFPDRFSGHQFPNYSSELNVNALLLGDSALYLCASSPQTGTNEKLFFGSGTQLSVL.

The chain links TRBV19 to TRBJ1-2; no reliable D call. Germline V lookup: CDR1 LNHDA, CDR2 SQIVND (reference sequence). V was shortened by 7 bases and J by 3 bases, with 15 bases between the two germline ends. The CDR3 consists of 14 residues. CDR3 in amino acids: CASTPPGRHYGYTF. The CDR3 coding sequence is TGTGCCAGTACCCCACCGGGTAGGCACTATGGCTACACCTTC. Together with reference TRBV19 and TRBJ1-2, the CDR3 gives the full variable domain: DGGITQSPKYLFRKEGQNVTLSCEQNLNHDAMYWYRQDPGQGLRLIYYSQIVNDFQKGDIAEGYSVSREKKESFPLTVTSAQKNPTAFYLCASTPPGRHYGYTFGSGTRLTVV.

The J gene is TRBJ2-7, the V gene TRBV5-1; 7 nucleotides align to TRBD1. The V segment lost 0 bases and the J segment 2 bases; nucleotides outside the gene matches: 2. Germline values: CDR1 SGHRS, CDR2 YFSETQ. The CDR3 consists of 14 residues. The CDR3 protein is CASSLGTGTYEQYF. CDR3 DNA sequence: TGCGCCAGCAGCTTGGGGACAGGAACCTACGAGCAGTACTTC. The whole variable domain, filled in from reference TRBV5-1 and TRBJ2-7, reads KAGVTQTPRYLIKTRGQQVTLSCSPISGHRSVSWYQQTPGQGLQFLFEYFSETQRNKGNFPGRFSGRQFSNSRSEMNVSTLELGDSALYLCASSLGTGTYEQYFGPGTRLTVT.

The chain is built from TRBV14 and TRBJ2-1; 11 bases map to TRBD2. The CDR3 is 13 residues long. The ends lost 5 bases at V and 15 bases at J; junction bases unmatched: 9. Germline V gene sequence: CDR1 SGHDN, CDR2 FVKESK. CDR3 coding DNA: TGTGCCAGCAGCTCGACGACTAGCGGGAAGTTGTTCTTC. As protein: CASSSTTSGKLFF.